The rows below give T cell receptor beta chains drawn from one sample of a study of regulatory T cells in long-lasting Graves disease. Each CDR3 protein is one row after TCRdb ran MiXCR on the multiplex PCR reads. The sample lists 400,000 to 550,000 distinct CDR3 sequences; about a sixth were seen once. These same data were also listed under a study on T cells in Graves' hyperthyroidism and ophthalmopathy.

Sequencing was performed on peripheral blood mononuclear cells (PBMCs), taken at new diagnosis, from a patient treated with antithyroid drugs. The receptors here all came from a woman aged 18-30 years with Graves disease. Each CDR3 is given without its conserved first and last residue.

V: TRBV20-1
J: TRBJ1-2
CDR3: SARDVEGNYGYT

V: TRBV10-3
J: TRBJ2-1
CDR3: AISEVGQGPSEQF

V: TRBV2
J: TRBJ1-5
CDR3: ASSDFGYSNQPQH

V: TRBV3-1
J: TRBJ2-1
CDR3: ASAHPGKRGNEQF

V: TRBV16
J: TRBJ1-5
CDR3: ASSQSWGGNQPQH

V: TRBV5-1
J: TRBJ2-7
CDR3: ASEGRTYEQY

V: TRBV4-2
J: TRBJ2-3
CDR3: ASGQVQPTDTQY

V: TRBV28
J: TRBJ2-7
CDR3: ASSPQREGLYEQY

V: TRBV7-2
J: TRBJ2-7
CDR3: ASSFPGVGSYEQY

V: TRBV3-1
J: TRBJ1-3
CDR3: ASSIIQGASGNTIY

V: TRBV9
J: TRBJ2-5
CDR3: ASSRLGRLAGRGSQETQY

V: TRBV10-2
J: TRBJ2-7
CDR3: ASSESFSYEQY

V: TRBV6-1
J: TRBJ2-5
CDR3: ASRKPGLAVQETQY

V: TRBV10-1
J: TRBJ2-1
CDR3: ASSGLAGGSYNEQF

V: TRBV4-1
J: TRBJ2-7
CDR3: ASSQVGLAIKNNEQY

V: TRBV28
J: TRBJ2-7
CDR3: ASKTHRDNSYEQY

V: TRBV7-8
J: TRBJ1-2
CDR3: ASSLEATTNYGYT

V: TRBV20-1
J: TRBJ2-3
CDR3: SANRDRGRRDTQY